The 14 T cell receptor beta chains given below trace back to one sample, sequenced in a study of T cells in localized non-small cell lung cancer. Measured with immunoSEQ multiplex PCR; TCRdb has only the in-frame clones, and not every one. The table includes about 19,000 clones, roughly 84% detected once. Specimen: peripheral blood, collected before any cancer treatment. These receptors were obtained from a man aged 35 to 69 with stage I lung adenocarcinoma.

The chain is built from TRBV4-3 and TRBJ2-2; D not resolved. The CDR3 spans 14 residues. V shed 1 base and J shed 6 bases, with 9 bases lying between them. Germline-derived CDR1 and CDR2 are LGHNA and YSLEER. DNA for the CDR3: TGCGCCAGCAGCCAAGCAGGTCTCGCCGGGGAGCTGTTTTTT. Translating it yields CASSQAGLAGELFF.

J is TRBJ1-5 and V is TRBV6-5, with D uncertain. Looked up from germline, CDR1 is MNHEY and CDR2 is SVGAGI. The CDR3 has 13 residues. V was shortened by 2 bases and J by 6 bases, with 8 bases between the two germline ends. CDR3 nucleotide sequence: TGTGCCAGCAGTTACAGGGAGGCTCAGCCCCAGCATTTT. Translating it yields CASSYREAQPQHF.

As DNA, the CDR3 is TGTGCCAGCAGCACAGACTCCCGCGGGGCCTACGAGCAGTACTTC. Translated, it gives CASSTDSRGAYEQYF. J is TRBJ2-7 and V is TRBV7-9; TRBD2 might be the D (6 bases). The ends were cut back, 5 bases at V and 2 bases at J, with 16 bases in the middle. Germline V gene lookup returns CDR1 SEHNR and CDR2 FQNEAQ (reference sequence). CDR3 length: 15 residues.

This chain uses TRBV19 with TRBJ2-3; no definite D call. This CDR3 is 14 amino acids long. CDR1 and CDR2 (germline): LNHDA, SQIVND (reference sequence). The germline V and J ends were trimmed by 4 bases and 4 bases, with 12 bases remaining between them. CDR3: CASSNRYEPDTQYF. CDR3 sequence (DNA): TGTGCCAGTAGTAATCGCTATGAACCAGATACGCAGTATTTT.

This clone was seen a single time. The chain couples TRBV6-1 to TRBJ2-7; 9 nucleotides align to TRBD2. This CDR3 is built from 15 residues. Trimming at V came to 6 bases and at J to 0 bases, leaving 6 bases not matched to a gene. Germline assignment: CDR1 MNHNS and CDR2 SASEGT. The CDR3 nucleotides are TGTGCCAGCAGCGCTAGCGGGAACCCCTCCTACGAGCAGTACTTC. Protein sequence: CASSASGNPSYEQYF.

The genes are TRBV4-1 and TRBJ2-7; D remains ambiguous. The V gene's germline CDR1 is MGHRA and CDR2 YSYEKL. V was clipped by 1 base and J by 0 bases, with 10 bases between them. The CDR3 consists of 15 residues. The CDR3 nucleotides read TGCGCCAGCAGCCAAGTATCGGAGAGCTCCTACGAGCAGTACTTC. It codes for CASSQVSESSYEQYF.

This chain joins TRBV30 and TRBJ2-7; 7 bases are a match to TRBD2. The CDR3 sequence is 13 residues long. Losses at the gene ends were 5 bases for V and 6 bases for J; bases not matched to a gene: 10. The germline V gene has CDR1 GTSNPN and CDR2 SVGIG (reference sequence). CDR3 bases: TGTGCCTGGGTGCGTGCGGGAGTAGGCGAGCAGTACTTC. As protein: CAWVRAGVGEQYF.

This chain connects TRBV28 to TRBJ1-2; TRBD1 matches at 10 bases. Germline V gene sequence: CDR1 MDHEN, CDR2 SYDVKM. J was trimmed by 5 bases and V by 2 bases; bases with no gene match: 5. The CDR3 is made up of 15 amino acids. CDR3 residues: CASSLNRGQGYGYTF. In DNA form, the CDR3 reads TGTGCCAGCAGTTTAAACCGGGGACAGGGGTATGGCTACACCTTC.

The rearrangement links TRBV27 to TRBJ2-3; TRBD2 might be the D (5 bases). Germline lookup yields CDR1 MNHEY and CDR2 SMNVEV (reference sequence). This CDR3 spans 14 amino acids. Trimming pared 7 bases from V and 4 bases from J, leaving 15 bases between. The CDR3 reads CASKSWESPDTQYF. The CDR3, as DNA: TGTGCCAGCAAATCGTGGGAGTCCCCAGATACGCAGTATTTT.

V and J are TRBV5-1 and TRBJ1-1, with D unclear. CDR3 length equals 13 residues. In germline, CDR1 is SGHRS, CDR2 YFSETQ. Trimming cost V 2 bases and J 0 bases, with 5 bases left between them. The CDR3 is CASSLQMNTEAFF. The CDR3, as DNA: TGCGCCAGCAGCTTACAAATGAACACTGAAGCTTTCTTT. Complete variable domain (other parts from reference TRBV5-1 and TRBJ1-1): KAGVTQTPRYLIKTRGQQVTLSCSPISGHRSVSWYQQTPGQGLQFLFEYFSETQRNKGNFPGRFSGRQFSNSRSEMNVSTLELGDSALYLCASSLQMNTEAFFGQGTRLTVV.

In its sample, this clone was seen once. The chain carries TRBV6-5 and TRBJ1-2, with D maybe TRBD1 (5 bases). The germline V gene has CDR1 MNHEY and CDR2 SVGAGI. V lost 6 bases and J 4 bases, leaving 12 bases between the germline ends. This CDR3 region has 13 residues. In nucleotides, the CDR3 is TGTGCCAGCAGACCCCGGGGCGCCTATGGCTACACCTTC. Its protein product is CASRPRGAYGYTF.

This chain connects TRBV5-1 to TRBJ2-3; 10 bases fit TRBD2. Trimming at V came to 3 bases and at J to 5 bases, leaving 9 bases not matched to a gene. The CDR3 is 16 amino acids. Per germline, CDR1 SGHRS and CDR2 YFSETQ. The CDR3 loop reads CASSSFVAGGIDTQYF. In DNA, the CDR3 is TGCGCCAGCAGCTCGTTTGTAGCGGGGGGAATAGATACGCAGTATTTT.

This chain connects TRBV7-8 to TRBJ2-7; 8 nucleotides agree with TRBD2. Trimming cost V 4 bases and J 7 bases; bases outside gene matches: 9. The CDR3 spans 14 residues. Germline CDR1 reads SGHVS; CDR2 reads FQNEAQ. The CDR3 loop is CASSSSVGLGEQYF. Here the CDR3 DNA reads TGTGCCAGCAGCTCTTCCGTGGGACTAGGAGAGCAGTACTTC.

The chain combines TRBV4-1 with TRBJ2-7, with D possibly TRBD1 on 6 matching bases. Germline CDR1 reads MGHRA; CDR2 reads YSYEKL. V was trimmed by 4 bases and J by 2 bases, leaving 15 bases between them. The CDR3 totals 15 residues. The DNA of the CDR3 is TGCGCCAGCAGCCGAAATTCAGGGGACACCTACGAGCAGTACTTC. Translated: CASSRNSGDTYEQYF.